Below are 28 T cell receptor beta chains sequenced from a single sample in a study of shared clonotypes between healthy human individuals. Sequenced by immunoSEQ multiplex PCR; TCRdb stores in-frame clones only, minus some. The data contain some 1 million clones, about 77% of them seen just once; the ten biggest clones take up about 1.5%. Input material: memory CD4+ T cells sorted from blood. Noted subset: CD45RA-negative fraction. These receptors came from a man between 18 and 35 years old in good health.

V is TRBV7-6 and J is TRBJ2-1, with 11 bases that match TRBD2. Germline assignment: CDR1 SGHVS and CDR2 FNYEAQ. V lost 3 bases, J lost 0 bases, and 13 bases stayed unmatched. CDR3 length equals 20 residues. The CDR3 is CASSFSPLGGLAGSYNEQFF. CDR3 sequence (DNA): TGTGCCAGCAGCTTTTCCCCCCTAGGCGGACTAGCGGGCTCCTACAATGAGCAGTTCTTC.

The chain carries TRBV6-5 and TRBJ1-1; D may be TRBD1 (6 bases). The CDR3 runs 15 residues. Germline assignment: CDR1 MNHEY and CDR2 SVGAGI. V was shortened by 5 bases and J by 0 bases, with 13 bases between the two germline ends. In nucleotides, the CDR3 is TGTGCCAGCAGTCCGGCAGGGGCTATGAACACTGAAGCTTTCTTT. It yields the protein CASSPAGAMNTEAFF.

This chain links TRBV4-1 with TRBJ2-3; TRBD2 is a possible D gene (6 bases). Germline V gene lookup returns CDR1 MGHRA and CDR2 YSYEKL. Trimming removed 5 bases at V and 0 bases at J, with 18 bases between. This CDR3 has 17 residues. The CDR3 sequence is CASSSGRLGSSTDTQYF. In DNA form, the CDR3 reads TGCGCCAGCAGCTCTGGCCGACTAGGTTCTAGCACAGATACGCAGTATTTT.

In DNA, the CDR3 is TGTGCCAGCAGCTTAACTAGCGGGAGTCTCAATGAGCAGTTCTTC. Its translation: CASSLTSGSLNEQFF. This rearrangement joins TRBV5-4 to TRBJ2-1; 11 nucleotides agree with TRBD2. This CDR3 region has 15 residues. V gave up 2 bases and J gave up 6 bases; unmatched junction bases: 4. The germline gives CDR1 SGHNT, CDR2 YYREEE (reference sequence).

On this clone itself: A much larger clone lies one base from this, so it may be a read error. Other nucleotide sequences from this sample produce the same CDR3. The chain is built from TRBV5-6 and TRBJ2-7, with no clear D. Trimming took 2 bases from V and 3 from J, leaving 3 bases between them. CDR1 SGHDT and CDR2 YYEEEE come from the germline V gene. CDR3 length: 11 residues. The chain's CDR3 is CASSLNYEQYF. CDR3 DNA: TGTGCCAGCAGCTTAAACTACGAGCAGTACTTC. The full variable domain, completed using reference TRBV5-6 and TRBJ2-7, is DAGVTQSPTHLIKTRGQQVTLRCSPKSGHDTVSWYQQALGQGPQFIFQYYEEEERQRGNFPDRFSGHQFPNYSSELNVNALLLGDSALYLCASSLNYEQYFGPGTRLTVT.

The chain couples TRBV9 to TRBJ2-1; possible D gene TRBD2, 7 bases. Trimming pared 2 bases from V and 7 bases from J, leaving 19 bases between. The CDR3 has 16 residues. The germline V gene has CDR1 SGDLS and CDR2 YYNGEE. The CDR3 DNA reads TGTGCCAGCAGCGTTTCCGGGGGGCCTACCCAAAATGAGCAGTTCTTC. This gives the protein CASSVSGGPTQNEQFF.

This chain uses TRBV10-3 with TRBJ2-3; D possibly matches TRBD1 or TRBD2 (6 bases each). With 4 bases removed from V and 3 bases from J, the gap between germline ends came to 11 bases. The CDR3 is 14 amino acids. Germline loops: CDR1 ENHRY, CDR2 SYGVKD. This CDR3 reads CAISAGGPTDTQYF. For the CDR3, the DNA is TGTGCCATCAGTGCCGGGGGCCCTACAGATACGCAGTATTTT.

To note about this clone: This could be a read error, since a much larger clone is one nucleotide away. Other nucleotide sequences in the sample specify the same CDR3. This chain connects TRBV28 to TRBJ2-3; 10 bases match TRBD1. Per the germline V gene, CDR1 is MDHEN and CDR2 is SYDVKM. Unmatched junction bases numbered 1, after V lost 3 bases and J lost 1 base. The CDR3 is 15 residues long. The CDR3, as DNA: TGTGCCAGCAGTTTCGGGACAGGGGGCACAGATACGCAGTATTTT. Translation: CASSFGTGGTDTQYF.

The rearrangement links TRBV11-1 to TRBJ2-1; 8 bases match TRBD2. Germline lookup yields CDR1 SGHAT and CDR2 FQDESV (reference sequence). Trimming took 2 bases from V and 0 from J; bases not matched to a gene: 9. The CDR3 sequence is 18 residues long. The CDR3 sequence is CASSLRSPGGSSYNEQFF. The CDR3 nucleotides read TGTGCCAGCAGCTTACGGTCCCCGGGGGGGAGCTCCTACAATGAGCAGTTCTTC.

This chain links TRBV7-2 with TRBJ1-1; TRBD1 is a possible D gene (5 bases). This CDR3 spans 15 amino acids. Germline V CDR1 and CDR2: SGHTA, FQGNSA. V was trimmed by 2 bases and J by 0 bases, leaving 10 bases between them. The DNA for the CDR3 is TGTGCCAGCAGCTTACAGGGAGAGGTGAACACTGAAGCTTTCTTT. Encoded protein: CASSLQGEVNTEAFF.

The chain recombines TRBV7-2 with TRBJ2-7; the match to TRBD1 covers 8 bases. The germline V gene encodes CDR1 SGHTA and CDR2 FQGNSA. The CDR3 contains 16 residues. J lost 2 bases, V lost 1 base, and 7 bases had no gene match. CDR3 residues: CASSLGSGGLTYEQYF. The CDR3 bases are TGTGCCAGCAGCTTAGGTTCAGGGGGCTTAACCTACGAGCAGTACTTC. The whole variable domain, remainder taken from reference TRBV7-2 and TRBJ2-7, is GAGVSQSPSNKVTEKGKDVELRCDPISGHTALYWYRQSLGQGLEFLIYFQGNSAPDKSGLPSDRFSAERTGGSVSTLTIQRTQQEDSAVYLCASSLGSGGLTYEQYFGPGTRLTVT.

This clone was seen just once. The chain employs TRBV7-2 and TRBJ2-1; no firm D call. Trimming left V 0 bases short and J 4 bases short, with 10 bases between. The CDR3 runs to 15 residues. Germline CDR1 and CDR2: SGHTA and FQGNSA. The CDR3 protein is CASSLAADFYNEQFF. The CDR3 DNA reads as TGTGCCAGCAGCTTAGCTGCGGATTTTTACAATGAGCAGTTCTTC.

The chain joins TRBV10-3 to TRBJ2-7; D is ambiguous. V dropped 6 bases and J dropped 0 bases, with 9 bases sitting between them. The CDR3 contains 13 residues. The germline CDR1 and CDR2 sequences are ENHRY and SYGVKD. For the CDR3, the DNA is TGTGCCATCAGCGACGACTCCTCCTACGAGCAGTACTTC. This encodes CAISDDSSYEQYF.

Only a few counts were recorded for this clone. This sequence joins TRBV19 and TRBJ2-7, with 7 bases matching TRBD2. The CDR3 covers 11 residues. The germline CDR1 and CDR2 sequences are LNHDA and SQIVND (reference sequence). V lost 10 bases, J lost 4 bases, and 4 bases stayed unmatched. CDR3 protein: CATGRRYEQYF. DNA of the CDR3: TGTGCCACCGGGAGGAGGTACGAGCAGTACTTC.

This clone was seen just once. The chain uses TRBV11-2 and TRBJ2-7; 8 nucleotides match TRBD1. In germline, CDR1 is SGHAT, CDR2 FQNNGV. The CDR3 spans 13 residues. J was trimmed by 2 bases and V by 3 bases; bases with no gene match: 0. This chain's CDR3 is CASSLTGAYEQYF. In DNA, the CDR3 is TGTGCCAGCAGCTTGACAGGGGCCTACGAGCAGTACTTC.

This clone was counted a few times. Other DNA variants within this sample encode the same CDR3. The V gene is TRBV18, the J gene TRBJ2-1, with TRBD2 matching 11 bases. CDR3 length equals 16 residues. Looked up from germline, CDR1 is KGHSH and CDR2 is LQKENI. With 0 bases clipped from V and 4 bases from J, the junction kept 2 bases outside the gene matches. CDR3 bases: TGTGCCAGCTCACCACCGTTAGCGGGAGGGTACAATGAGCAGTTCTTC. Encoded protein: CASSPPLAGGYNEQFF.

The chain has TRBV7-2 and TRBJ1-2, with unresolved D. V shed 3 bases and J shed 7 bases, with 12 bases lying between them. Germline V gene sequence: CDR1 SGHTA, CDR2 FQGNSA. This CDR3 region has 13 residues. The CDR3 DNA reads as TGTGCCAGCAGCTTTCAGGTCCCGCCTGGCTACACCTTC. Encoded protein: CASSFQVPPGYTF.

This chain links TRBV4-2 with TRBJ2-7; 12 nucleotides align to TRBD2. Germline CDR1 LGHNA, CDR2 YNFKEQ. V was pared by 4 bases and J by 7 bases, with 14 bases of the junction left unmatched. This CDR3 region has 17 residues. CDR3 nucleotide sequence: TGTGCCAGCAGCCTAGGACTAGCGGGGACCTCTGGAAGAGAGCAGTACTTC. Translation: CASSLGLAGTSGREQYF.

This clone was seen at least ten times. Other nucleotide sequences in the sample specify the same CDR3. V and J are TRBV15 and TRBJ2-7; a possible D gene is TRBD1 (6 bases). Between the trimmed V and J ends, which lost 5 bases and 4 bases, there was a span of 18 bases. Germline V gene sequence: CDR1 LNHNV, CDR2 YYDKDF (reference sequence). This CDR3 comprises 15 residues. The CDR3 DNA sequence: TGTGCCACCAGCGCCTCCAGGGACACCTCATACGAGCAGTACTTC. This translates into CATSASRDTSYEQYF.

This clone was detected many times. The sample carries other DNA sequences with the same CDR3. The gene calls are TRBV30 and TRBJ2-5; D may be TRBD2 (7 bases). V was clipped by 1 base and J by 5 bases, with 11 bases between them. The germline V gene has CDR1 GTSNPN and CDR2 SVGIG (reference sequence). The CDR3 contains 13 residues. CDR3 nucleotides: TGTGCCTGGAGTGGTAGGGGGGGGGAGACCCAGTACTTC. Its protein is CAWSGRGGETQYF.

This clone was detected ten times or more. V usage is TRBV19 and J usage is TRBJ1-5, with unresolved D. The length of the CDR3 is 14 residues. Per germline, CDR1 LNHDA and CDR2 SQIVND (reference sequence). Deletions cut 6 bases from V and 4 bases from J, with 13 bases between. The CDR3 DNA sequence: TGTGCCAGTAGCGTCGGAGGTGTAAATCAGCCCCAGCATTTT. It specifies CASSVGGVNQPQHF.

This clone showed up many times. This chain uses TRBV5-6 with TRBJ1-1; the match to TRBD1 covers 7 bases. Germline V gene sequence: CDR1 SGHDT, CDR2 YYEEEE. V lost 3 bases to trimming and J lost 8 bases; unmatched junction nucleotides: 13. This CDR3 is built from 15 residues. Written as DNA, the CDR3 is TGTGCCAGCAGCTCCCGACAGGGAAGGTACGAAGAAGCTTTCTTT. Translating it yields CASSSRQGRYEEAFF.

This chain connects TRBV11-2 to TRBJ1-1; no definite D call. V was clipped by 7 bases and J by 6 bases, with 18 bases between them. The CDR3 has 14 residues. Germline V gene lookup returns CDR1 SGHAT and CDR2 FQNNGV. The CDR3 loop is CASTREGKRSEAFF. The CDR3 DNA is TGTGCCAGCACCCGAGAGGGAAAACGGTCTGAAGCTTTCTTT.

J is TRBJ2-2 and V is TRBV18; D is tentatively TRBD1 or TRBD2 (5 bases each). The CDR3 totals 16 residues. Trimming cost V 4 bases and J 5 bases, with 17 bases left between them. Germline assignment: CDR1 KGHSH and CDR2 LQKENI. The CDR3 reads CASSRDRVGGTGELFF. CDR3 coding DNA: TGTGCCAGCTCACGGGATCGAGTTGGGGGTACCGGGGAGCTGTTTTTT.

This sequence joins TRBV19 and TRBJ2-2; 7 bases are a match to TRBD1. CDR3 length: 13 amino acids. With V trimmed by 6 bases and J by 4 bases, 2 bases remained unmatched. Germline values: CDR1 LNHDA, CDR2 SQIVND (reference sequence). DNA of the CDR3: TGTGCCAGTAGAAGACAGGGCACCGGGGAGCTGTTTTTT. Translating gives CASRRQGTGELFF.

The J gene is TRBJ2-1, the V gene TRBV5-4, with TRBD1 matching over 7 bases. CDR1 is SGHNT, CDR2 YYREEE, per germline (reference sequence). The CDR3 runs 14 residues. J lost 10 bases, V lost 4 bases, and 11 bases had no gene match. CDR3 region: CASSPVDRATEQFF. The CDR3 DNA is TGTGCCAGCAGCCCTGTAGACAGGGCTACCGAGCAGTTCTTC.

The genes are TRBV6-5 and TRBJ1-6; no reliable D call. This CDR3 has 15 amino acids. CDR1 is MNHEY and CDR2 is SVGAGI in the germline V gene. Between the trimmed V and J ends, which lost 4 bases and 2 bases, there was a span of 9 bases. This chain's CDR3 is CASSSQVTYNSPLHF. CDR3 bases: TGTGCCAGCAGTTCCCAGGTGACCTATAATTCACCCCTCCACTTT.

V and J are TRBV28 and TRBJ2-2, with a weak D call TRBD2 (5 bases). The CDR3 extends over 14 amino acids. Germline CDR1 and CDR2: MDHEN and SYDVKM. Trimming took off 4 bases at V and 6 bases at J, with 12 bases between the two ends. CDR3 residues: CASSSSGMAGELFF. The CDR3 DNA is TGTGCCAGCAGTTCATCGGGGATGGCCGGGGAGCTGTTTTTT.